This passage covers 6 T cell receptor beta chains from one sample sequenced in a study of T cell responses to AZD1222 COVID-19 vaccine. The assay was immunoSEQ multiplex PCR, and TCRdb's table has in-frame clones only and misses some. The sample contains some 98,000 clones, about 88% of which appear only once. Sequencing used peripheral blood, obtained 28 days after the second AZD1222 dose. The receptors were sampled from an adult who received the AZD1222 COVID-19 vaccine.

V usage is TRBV4-3 and J usage is TRBJ1-2, with D unclear. Germline V CDR1 and CDR2: LGHNA, YSLEER. The CDR3 runs 15 residues. Deletions cut 0 bases from V and 4 bases from J, with 12 bases between. CDR3 nucleotide sequence: TGCGCCAGCAGCCAAGACCTCGCCGACGGCTATGGCTACACCTTC. Protein product: CASSQDLADGYGYTF.

This chain uses TRBV9 with TRBJ2-3; 7 bases map to TRBD1. Germline values: CDR1 SGDLS, CDR2 YYNGEE. With 0 bases clipped from V and 4 bases from J, the junction kept 5 bases outside the gene matches. This CDR3 is built from 15 residues. The CDR3 sequence: CASSVEGQRPDTQYF. The CDR3 DNA reads as TGTGCCAGCAGCGTAGAGGGACAGAGGCCAGATACGCAGTATTTT.

V is TRBV10-2 and J is TRBJ2-1; 9 bases align to TRBD1. J was trimmed by 10 bases and V by 4 bases; bases with no gene match: 8. There are 14 residues in the CDR3. Germline V gives CDR1 WSHSY, CDR2 SAAADI. The CDR3 loop is CASSGDRVSREQFF. The CDR3 DNA follows: TGCGCCAGCAGTGGGGACAGGGTCAGTCGGGAGCAGTTCTTC.

A single count supports this clone. The CDR3 protein is CASSTRTGFGNEQFF. CDR3 nucleotides: TGTGCCAGTAGTACCCGGACTGGGTTTGGTAATGAGCAGTTCTTC. The chain employs TRBV19 and TRBJ2-1; tentatively, D is TRBD2 (5 bases). The CDR3 has 15 residues. Germline V lookup: CDR1 LNHDA, CDR2 SQIVND (reference sequence). Trimming took 4 bases from V and 7 from J, leaving 17 bases between them.

This chain uses TRBV11-3 with TRBJ1-5, with 9 bases lining up with TRBD1. This CDR3 is built from 16 residues. V shed 5 bases, J shed 4 bases, and the junction held 9 bases outside the gene matches. Germline V gene lookup returns CDR1 SGHNT and CDR2 YENEEA. The CDR3 nucleotides read TGTGCCAGCAGCCCAACTCGGACAGGGGAGAATCAGCCCCAGCATTTT. As protein: CASSPTRTGENQPQHF.

The chain links TRBV6-2 or TRBV6-3 to TRBJ2-5, with 9 bases aligning to TRBD2. CDR3 length: 15 amino acids. The V gene end was trimmed by 4 bases and the J gene end by 5 bases; junction bases not matched to a gene: 8. CDR1 and CDR2 from the germline V gene are MNHEY and SVGEGT. The CDR3 DNA reads TGTGCCAGCAGTTTCCGACTAGCGGTGTCGGAGACCCAGTACTTC. It specifies CASSFRLAVSETQYF.